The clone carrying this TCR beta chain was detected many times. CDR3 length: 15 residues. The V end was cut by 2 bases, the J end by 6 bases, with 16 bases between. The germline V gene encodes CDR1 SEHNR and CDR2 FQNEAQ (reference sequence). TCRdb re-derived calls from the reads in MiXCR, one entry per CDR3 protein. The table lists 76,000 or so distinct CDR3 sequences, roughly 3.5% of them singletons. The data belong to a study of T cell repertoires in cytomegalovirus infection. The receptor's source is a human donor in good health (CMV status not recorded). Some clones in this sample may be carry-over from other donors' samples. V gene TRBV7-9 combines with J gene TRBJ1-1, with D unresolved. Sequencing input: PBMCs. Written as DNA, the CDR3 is TGTGCCAGCAGCTTAAGAGATACCCTACGGGCTGAAGCTTTCTTT. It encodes CASSLRDTLRAEAFF. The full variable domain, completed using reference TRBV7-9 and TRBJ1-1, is DTGVSQNPRHKITKRGQNVTFRCDPISEHNRLYWYRQTLGQGPEFLTYFQNEAQLEKSRLLSDRFSAERPKGSFSTLEIQRTEQGDSAMYLCASSLRDTLRAEAFFGQGTRLTVV.